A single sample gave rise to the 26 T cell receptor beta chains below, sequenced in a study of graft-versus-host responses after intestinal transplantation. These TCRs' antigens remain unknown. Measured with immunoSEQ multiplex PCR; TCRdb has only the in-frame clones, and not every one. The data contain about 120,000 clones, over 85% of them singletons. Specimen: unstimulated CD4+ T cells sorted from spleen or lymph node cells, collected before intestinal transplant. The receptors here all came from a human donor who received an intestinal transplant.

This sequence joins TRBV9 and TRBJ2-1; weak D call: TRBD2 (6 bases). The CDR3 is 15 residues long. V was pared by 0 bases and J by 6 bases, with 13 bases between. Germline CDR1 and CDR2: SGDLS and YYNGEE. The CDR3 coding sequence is TGTGCCAGCAGCGTAGTCACGGGAGCGTCCAATGAGCAGTTCTTC. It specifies CASSVVTGASNEQFF.

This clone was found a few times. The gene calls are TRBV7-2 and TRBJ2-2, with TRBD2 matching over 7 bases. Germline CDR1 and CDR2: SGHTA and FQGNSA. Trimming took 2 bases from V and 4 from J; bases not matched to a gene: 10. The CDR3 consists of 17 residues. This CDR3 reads CASSLTLSAGPTGELFF. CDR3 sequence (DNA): TGTGCCAGCAGCTTAACTCTCTCAGCGGGACCCACCGGGGAGCTGTTTTTT.

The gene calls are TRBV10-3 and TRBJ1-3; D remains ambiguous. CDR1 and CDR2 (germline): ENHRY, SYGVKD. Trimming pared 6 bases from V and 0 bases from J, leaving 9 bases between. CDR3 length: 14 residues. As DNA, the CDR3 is TGTGCCATCAGGGGAGTTTCCTCTGGAAACACCATATATTTT. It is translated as CAIRGVSSGNTIYF.

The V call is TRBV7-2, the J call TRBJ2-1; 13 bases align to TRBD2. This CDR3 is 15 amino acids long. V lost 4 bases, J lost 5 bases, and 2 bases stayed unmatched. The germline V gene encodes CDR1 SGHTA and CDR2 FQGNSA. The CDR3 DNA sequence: TGTGCCAGCAGCTGGACTAGCGGGAGTGACAATGAGCAGTTCTTC. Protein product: CASSWTSGSDNEQFF.

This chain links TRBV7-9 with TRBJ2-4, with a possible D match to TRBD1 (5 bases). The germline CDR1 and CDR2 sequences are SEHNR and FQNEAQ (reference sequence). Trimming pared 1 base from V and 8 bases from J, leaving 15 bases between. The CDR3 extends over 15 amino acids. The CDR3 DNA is TGTGCCAGCAGCTTAGAATTAGTGGGGCAAGACATTCAGTACTTC. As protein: CASSLELVGQDIQYF.

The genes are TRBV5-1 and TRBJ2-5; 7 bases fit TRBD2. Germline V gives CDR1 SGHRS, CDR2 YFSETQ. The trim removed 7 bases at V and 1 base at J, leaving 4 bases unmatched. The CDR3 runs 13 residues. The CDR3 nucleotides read TGCGCCAGCCGCCTAGCGGTCCAAGAGACCCAGTACTTC. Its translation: CASRLAVQETQYF.

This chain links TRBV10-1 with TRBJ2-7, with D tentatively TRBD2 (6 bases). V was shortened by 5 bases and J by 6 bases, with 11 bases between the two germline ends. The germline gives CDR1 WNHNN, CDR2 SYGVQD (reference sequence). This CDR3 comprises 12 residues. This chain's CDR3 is CASSPPGGEQYF. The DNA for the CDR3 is TGCGCCAGCAGTCCGCCCGGGGGCGAGCAGTACTTC.

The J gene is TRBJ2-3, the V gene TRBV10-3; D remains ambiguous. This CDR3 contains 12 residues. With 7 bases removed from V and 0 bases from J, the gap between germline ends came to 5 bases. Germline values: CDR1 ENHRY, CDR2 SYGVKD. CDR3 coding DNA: TGTGCCATCAAGGGAAGCACAGATACGCAGTATTTT. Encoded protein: CAIKGSTDTQYF.

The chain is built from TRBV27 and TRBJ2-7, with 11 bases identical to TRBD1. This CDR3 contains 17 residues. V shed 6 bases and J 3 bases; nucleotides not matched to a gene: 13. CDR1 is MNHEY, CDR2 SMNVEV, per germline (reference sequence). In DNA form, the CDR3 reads TGTGCCAGCAGCCGAAGGGCCCCGGGACAGGGGGACTACGAGCAGTACTTC. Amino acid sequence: CASSRRAPGQGDYEQYF.

CDR3 protein: CASSPRAGGELFF. CDR3 nucleotide sequence: TGTGCCAGCAGCCCGCGAGCCGGTGGGGAGCTGTTTTTT. J is TRBJ2-2 and V is TRBV14, with no clear D. CDR1 and CDR2 (germline): SGHDN, FVKESK. V was pared by 4 bases and J by 8 bases, with 11 bases between. The CDR3 length is 13 residues.

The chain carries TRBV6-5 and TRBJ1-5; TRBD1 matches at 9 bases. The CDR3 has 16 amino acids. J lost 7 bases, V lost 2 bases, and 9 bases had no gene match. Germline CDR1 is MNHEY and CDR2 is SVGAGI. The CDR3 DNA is TGTGCCAGCAGTTACCTAGGGACAGGGTTCAACCAGCCCCAGCATTTT. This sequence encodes CASSYLGTGFNQPQHF.

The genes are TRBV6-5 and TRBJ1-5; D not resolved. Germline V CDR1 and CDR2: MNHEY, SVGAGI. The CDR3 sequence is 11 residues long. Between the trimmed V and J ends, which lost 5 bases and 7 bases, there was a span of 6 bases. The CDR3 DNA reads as TGTGCCAGCAGTGGGCCCCAGCCCCAGCATTTT. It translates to CASSGPQPQHF.

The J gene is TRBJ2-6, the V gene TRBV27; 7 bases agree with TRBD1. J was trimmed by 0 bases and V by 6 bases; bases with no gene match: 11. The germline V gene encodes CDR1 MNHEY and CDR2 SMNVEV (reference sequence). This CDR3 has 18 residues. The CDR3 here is CASSRSGTAYSGANVLTF. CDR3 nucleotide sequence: TGTGCCAGCAGCCGATCGGGGACAGCCTACTCTGGGGCCAACGTCCTGACTTTC.

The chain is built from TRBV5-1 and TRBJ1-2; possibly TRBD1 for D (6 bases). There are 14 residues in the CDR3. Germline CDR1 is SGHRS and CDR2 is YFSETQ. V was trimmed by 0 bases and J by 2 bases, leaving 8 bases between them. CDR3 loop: CASSLETGNYGYTF. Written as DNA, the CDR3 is TGCGCCAGCAGCTTGGAGACAGGAAACTATGGCTACACCTTC. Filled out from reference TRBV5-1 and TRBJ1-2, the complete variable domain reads KAGVTQTPRYLIKTRGQQVTLSCSPISGHRSVSWYQQTPGQGLQFLFEYFSETQRNKGNFPGRFSGRQFSNSRSEMNVSTLELGDSALYLCASSLETGNYGYTFGSGTRLTVV.

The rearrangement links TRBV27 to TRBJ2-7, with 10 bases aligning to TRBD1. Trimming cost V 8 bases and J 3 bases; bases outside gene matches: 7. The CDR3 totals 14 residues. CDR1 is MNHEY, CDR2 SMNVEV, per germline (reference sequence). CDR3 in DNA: TGTGCCAGCCGATACGGGACAGGGGACTACGAGCAGTACTTC. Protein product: CASRYGTGDYEQYF.

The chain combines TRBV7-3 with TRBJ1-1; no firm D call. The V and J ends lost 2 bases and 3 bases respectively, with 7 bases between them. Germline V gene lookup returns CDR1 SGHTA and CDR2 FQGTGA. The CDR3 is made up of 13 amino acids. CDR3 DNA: TGTGCCAGCAGCTTAGGGCCGCACACTGAAGCTTTCTTT. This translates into CASSLGPHTEAFF. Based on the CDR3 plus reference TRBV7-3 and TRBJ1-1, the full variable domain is GAGVSQTPSNKVTEKGKYVELRCDPISGHTALYWYRQSLGQGPEFLIYFQGTGAADDSGLPNDRFFAVRPEGSVSTLKIQRTERGDSAVYLCASSLGPHTEAFFGQGTRLTVV.

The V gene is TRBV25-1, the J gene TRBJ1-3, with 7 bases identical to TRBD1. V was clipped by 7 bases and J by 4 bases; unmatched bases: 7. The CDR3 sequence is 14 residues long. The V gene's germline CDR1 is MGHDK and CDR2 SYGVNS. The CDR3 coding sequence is TGTGCCAGCAATAATGACAGGGCCGGAAACACCATATATTTT. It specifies CASNNDRAGNTIYF.

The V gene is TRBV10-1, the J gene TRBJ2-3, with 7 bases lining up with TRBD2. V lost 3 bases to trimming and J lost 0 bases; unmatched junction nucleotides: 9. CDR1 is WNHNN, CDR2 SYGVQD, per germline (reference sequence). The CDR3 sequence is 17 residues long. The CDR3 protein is CASSELPGGKSTDTQYF. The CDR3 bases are TGCGCCAGCAGTGAATTGCCGGGGGGAAAAAGCACAGATACGCAGTATTTT.

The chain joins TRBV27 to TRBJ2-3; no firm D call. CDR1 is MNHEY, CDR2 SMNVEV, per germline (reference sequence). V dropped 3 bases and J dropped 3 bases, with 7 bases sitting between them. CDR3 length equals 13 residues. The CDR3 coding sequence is TGTGCCAGCAGTTTTGTAGTTACAGATACGCAGTATTTT. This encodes CASSFVVTDTQYF.

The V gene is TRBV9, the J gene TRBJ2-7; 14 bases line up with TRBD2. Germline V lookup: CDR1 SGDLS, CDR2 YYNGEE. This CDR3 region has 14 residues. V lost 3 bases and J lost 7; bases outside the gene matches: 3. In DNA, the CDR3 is TGTGCCAGCAGCGCCGGACTAGCGGGAGGTGAGCAGTACTTC. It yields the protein CASSAGLAGGEQYF.

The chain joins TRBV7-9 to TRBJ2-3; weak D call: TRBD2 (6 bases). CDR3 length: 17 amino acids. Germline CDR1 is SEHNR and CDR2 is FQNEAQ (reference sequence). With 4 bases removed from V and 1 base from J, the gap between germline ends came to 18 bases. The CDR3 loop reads CASSSAASSAGTDTQYF. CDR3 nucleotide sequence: TGTGCCAGCAGCTCCGCCGCCTCTAGCGCCGGCACAGATACGCAGTATTTT. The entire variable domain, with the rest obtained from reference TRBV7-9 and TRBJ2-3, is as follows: DTGVSQNPRHKITKRGQNVTFRCDPISEHNRLYWYRQTLGQGPEFLTYFQNEAQLEKSRLLSDRFSAERPKGSFSTLEIQRTEQGDSAMYLCASSSAASSAGTDTQYFGPGTRLTVL.

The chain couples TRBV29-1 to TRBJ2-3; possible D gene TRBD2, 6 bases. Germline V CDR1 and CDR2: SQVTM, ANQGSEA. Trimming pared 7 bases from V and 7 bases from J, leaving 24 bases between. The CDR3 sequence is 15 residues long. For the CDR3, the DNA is TGCAGCGCCAGGGACTTCCCTCCCCCTGTAAATACGCAGTATTTT. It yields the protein CSARDFPPPVNTQYF.

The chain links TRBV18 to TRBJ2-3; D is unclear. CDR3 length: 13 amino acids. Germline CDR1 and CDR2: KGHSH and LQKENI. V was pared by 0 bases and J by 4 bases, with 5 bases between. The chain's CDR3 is CASSPPDADTQYF. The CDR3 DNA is TGTGCCAGCTCACCACCGGATGCAGATACGCAGTATTTT.

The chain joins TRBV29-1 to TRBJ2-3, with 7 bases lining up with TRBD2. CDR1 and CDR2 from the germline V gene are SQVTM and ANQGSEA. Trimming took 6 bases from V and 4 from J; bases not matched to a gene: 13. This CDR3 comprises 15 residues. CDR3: CSVVGEGSSADTQYF. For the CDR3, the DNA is TGCAGCGTCGTCGGGGAGGGGAGTAGCGCAGATACGCAGTATTTT.

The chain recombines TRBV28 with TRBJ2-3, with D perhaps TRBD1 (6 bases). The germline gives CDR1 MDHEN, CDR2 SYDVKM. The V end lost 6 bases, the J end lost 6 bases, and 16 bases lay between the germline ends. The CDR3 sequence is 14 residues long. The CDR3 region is CASRRMGARDTQYF. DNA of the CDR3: TGTGCCAGCAGGCGGATGGGGGCGCGGGATACGCAGTATTTT.

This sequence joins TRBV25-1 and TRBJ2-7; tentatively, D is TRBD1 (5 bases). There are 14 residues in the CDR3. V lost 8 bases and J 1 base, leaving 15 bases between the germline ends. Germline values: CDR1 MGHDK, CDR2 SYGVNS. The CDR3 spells CASRPQTVSYEQYF. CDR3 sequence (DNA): TGTGCCAGCCGACCTCAGACAGTATCCTACGAGCAGTACTTC.